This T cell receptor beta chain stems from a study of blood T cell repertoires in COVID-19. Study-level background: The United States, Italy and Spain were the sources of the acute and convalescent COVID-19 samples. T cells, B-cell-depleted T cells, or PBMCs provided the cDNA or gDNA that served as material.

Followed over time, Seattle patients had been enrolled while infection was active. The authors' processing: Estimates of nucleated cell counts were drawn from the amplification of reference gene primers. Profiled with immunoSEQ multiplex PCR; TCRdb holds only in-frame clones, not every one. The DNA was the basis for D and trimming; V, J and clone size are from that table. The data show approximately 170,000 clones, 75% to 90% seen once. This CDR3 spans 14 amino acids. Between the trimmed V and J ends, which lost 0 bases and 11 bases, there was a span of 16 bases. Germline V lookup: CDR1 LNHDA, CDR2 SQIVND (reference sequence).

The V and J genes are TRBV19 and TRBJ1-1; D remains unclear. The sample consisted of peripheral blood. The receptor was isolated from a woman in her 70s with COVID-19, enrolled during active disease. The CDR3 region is CASSIDPLVKEAFF. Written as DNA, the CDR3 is TGTGCCAGTAGTATAGACCCCCTGGTTAAGGAGGCTTTCTTT.